This TCR beta chain was documented in a study of T cells after yellow fever vaccination (dated by TCRdb to between 2018 and 2020). About the full investigation: The SMART-Seq v4 Ultra Low Input RNA kit was used to prepare libraries from fractions with low cell numbers. The cohort comprised two healthy male donors, one aged 18 to 30 and one aged 30 to 39 years. Blood samples were taken at several timepoints before and after primary and secondary immunization, and bulk PBMC replicates and cell subsets were isolated. To track T-cell clones before and after primary and booster YFV17D yellow fever vaccination, bulk TCR alpha and beta repertoires were sequenced longitudinally. Here is what the overall study found, with its caveats: The secondary T-cell response was found to be weaker but faster than the primary response, with a peak reached on day 5 rather than on day 15. After the booster, most of the clones that had expanded following primary vaccination were detected again (around 95% of CD4 and around nine tenths of CD8), which suggests that memory was broadly maintained. Only a couple of donors were included in the study, so the extent to which the findings can be generalized is limited. FACS-sorted repertoires could contain abundant contaminating clonotypes from the bulk population, so computational filtering was required. A small share of clonotypes occurred in both CD4 and CD8 compartments, likely arising from convergent recombination.

As concerns this clonotype: The antigen it recognizes is unknown. The junction does not match germline at one end; this may be a read error.

Counted from cysteine to phenylalanine, this CDR3 has 15 amino acids. The sequence is cut down to CDR3 DNA, 45 bases in frame from base 1. According to the germline V gene, CDR1 reads LGHNA and CDR2 reads YNFKEQ. The treatment or condition label here, explained by the study, means: live attenuated yellow fever vaccine strain. At each blood-draw timepoint, two biological replicates of bulk PBMCs were obtained. A standard Ficoll-Paque protocol was used to isolate PBMCs from peripheral blood. TriZol was used to extract RNA from bulk PBMCs, from CD4 and CD8 fractions, and from dextramer-positive and dextramer-negative fractions. TCR cDNA was synthesized by 5'RACE template switching, which introduced a universal primer site and unique molecular identifiers. Priming for cDNA synthesis came from both the TCR alpha and TCR beta constant segments. Library amplification involved two PCR steps, and the second step added sample barcodes and sequencing adapters. Sequencing of libraries was done on Illumina HiSeq 2500 (2x100 bp) or NovaSeq (2x150 bp). The study's processing was this. Reads were demultiplexed and collapsed into UMI consensus sequences with MIGEC, and V(D)J alignment was performed with MiXCR. Vaccine-responding clonotypes were defined with edgeR using replicate PBMC samples, requiring FDR below 0.01 and a log2 fold change above 5 up to day 15. Each bulk clonotype received a CD4 or CD8 identity based on whether the sequenced CD4 or CD8 repertoire contained that clonotype at higher abundance. TCRdb reprocessing: public reads trimmed at Q25 with fastp, clones called with MiXCR, in-frame beta chains kept. Rows matching on CDR3 protein sequence are summarized as one entry with the most common DNA and genes. The V and J calls were determined by TCRdb, not by the authors. The sample contains around 310,000 distinct CDR3 sequences, more than 8.5% of them found a single time. Of the sample, more than 15% is held by the ten largest clones.

This clonotype was sampled from a man aged 18 to 29 who received the YFV17D yellow fever vaccine. The chain couples TRBV4-2 to TRBJ2-3; TRBD2 matches 10 bases in the middle. The specimen comprised PBMCs, sampled on the day of the first yellow fever vaccination. The DNA sequence is as follows: TGTGCCAGCAAACCTAGCGGGGGAGGGGCAGATACGCGGTATTTT. Protein translation: CASKPSGGGADTRYF.